This entry is about one T cell receptor beta chain. Its matching antigen is unknown. Uncontrolled infection, other autoimmune disease, pregnancy or lactation excluded patients. This entry comes from a study of T cells in Graves' hyperthyroidism and ophthalmopathy. Points from the study as a whole: A median about 6.5 months before onset, the model predicted ophthalmopathy.

TCR beta CDR3 regions were amplified from RNA. TCR CDR3 regions were first amplified by RT-PCR with HTBI primers. TCRdb used MiXCR to reprocess the multiplex PCR reads, holding one entry per CDR3 protein. Of over 200,000 distinct CDR3 sequences detected, under 20% appear once; the ten largest clones hold approximately 46%. The V gene lost 1 base and the J gene lost 3 bases, with 16 bases spanning the gap. This CDR3 is 16 amino acids long. The source is a man in his fifties or sixties with Graves' hyperthyroidism. The specimen was blood. The chain joins TRBV12-3 or TRBV12-4 to TRBJ2-7; D tentatively reads TRBD1 or TRBD2 (5 bases each). This chain's CDR3 is CASSLEGGQGFYEQYF. The DNA for the CDR3 is TGTGCCAGCAGTTTAGAGGGCGGGCAGGGTTTCTACGAGCAGTACTTC.